The 30 T cell receptor beta chains reported below all come from one sample, sequenced in a study of T cell repertoires in cytomegalovirus infection. Each CDR3 protein gets one entry after TCRdb re-called the reads with MiXCR. This sample carries over 40,000 distinct CDR3 sequences, approximately 19% of them seen once, and the ten largest clones take roughly 50%. The antigens of these receptors remain unknown. The specimen comprised CD8+ T cells from cultured PBMCs, sampled from culture after CMV antigen stimulation. These receptor sequences come from a human donor in good health (CMV status not recorded). Some clones in this sample may be carry-over from other donors' samples.

This clonotype was seen only a few times. This sequence joins TRBV6-2 or TRBV6-3 and TRBJ1-4; no clear D gene. There are 14 residues in the CDR3. The germline V gene encodes CDR1 MNHEY and CDR2 SVGEGT. V gave up 2 bases and J gave up 4 bases, with 8 bases separating them. The CDR3 DNA reads as TGTGCCAGCAGTTACCAGCCAGTTAATGAAAAACTGTTTTTT. This sequence encodes CASSYQPVNEKLFF.

This clonotype has at least ten counts. The rearrangement uses TRBV7-2 and TRBJ1-1; possibly TRBD1 for D (5 bases). Germline CDR1 SGHTA, CDR2 FQGNSA. The CDR3 loop spans 17 amino acids. V lost 5 bases, J lost 2 bases, and 21 bases lay in between. DNA of the CDR3: TGTGCCAGCAGCCACAGGCGCTCGTCAAACCTTAACACTGAAGCTTTCTTT. This codes for CASSHRRSSNLNTEAFF.

V gene TRBV7-9 combines with J gene TRBJ1-5; the D is unclear. The germline CDR1 and CDR2 sequences are SEHNR and FQNEAQ (reference sequence). The ends were cut back, 1 base at V and 5 bases at J, with 3 bases in the middle. The CDR3 covers 12 residues. For the CDR3, the DNA is TGTGCCAGCAGCTTAGAGGATCAGCCCCAGCATTTT. Translated: CASSLEDQPQHF.

This clonotype was seen at least ten times. This chain joins TRBV4-2 and TRBJ2-3, with D tentatively TRBD2 (5 bases). The CDR3 is made up of 18 amino acids. CDR1 is LGHNA, CDR2 YNFKEQ, per germline. V lost 4 bases and J 0 bases, leaving 20 bases between the germline ends. As DNA, the CDR3 is TGTGCCAGCAGCCCCCTCATCGGTTCGGGGTCGAGCACAGATACGCAGTATTTT. Amino acid sequence: CASSPLIGSGSSTDTQYF.

This clonotype was recorded at least ten times. The chain couples TRBV7-6 to TRBJ2-3; D is ambiguous. In germline, CDR1 is SGHVS, CDR2 FNYEAQ. V was cut by 5 bases and J by 8 bases, with 17 bases left in between. This CDR3 is 14 amino acids long. CDR3 in amino acids: CASSPLTMSGTQYF. In DNA, the CDR3 is TGTGCCAGCAGCCCGTTAACAATGAGTGGTACGCAGTATTTT.

This clonotype was found many times. The chain employs TRBV10-3 and TRBJ1-2; maybe TRBD1 (5 bases). This CDR3 is built from 15 residues. V gave up 2 bases and J gave up 8 bases, with 18 bases separating them. Germline V gene data show CDR1 as ENHRY and CDR2 as SYGVKD. The CDR3 DNA reads TGTGCCATCAGTGAGGAGGGTACAGGCCTCCTGGGCTACACCTTC. Its translation: CAISEEGTGLLGYTF.

This clonotype was seen many times. This chain uses TRBV7-2 with TRBJ2-7; 8 bases are shared with TRBD1. Per the germline V gene, CDR1 is SGHTA and CDR2 is FQGNSA. J gave up 5 bases and V 3 bases, and 21 bases lay outside the gene matches. CDR3 length: 19 amino acids. CDR3 bases: TGTGCCAGCAGCTTCCCTCGACAGGGGACCGGTGTGGTAAGAGACGAGCAGTACTTC. Its protein product is CASSFPRQGTGVVRDEQYF.

This clonotype was counted at least ten times. V gene TRBV3-1 combines with J gene TRBJ2-7; no clear D gene. Germline CDR1 LGHDT, CDR2 YNNKEL (reference sequence). This CDR3 comprises 13 residues. V was pared by 1 base and J by 6 bases, with 10 bases between. The CDR3 here is CASSQGGLGEQYF. In DNA form, the CDR3 reads TGTGCCAGCAGCCAAGGCGGTTTGGGCGAGCAGTACTTC.

V and J are TRBV15 and TRBJ2-5; 10 nucleotides match TRBD2. V shed 5 bases, J shed 4 bases, and the junction held 10 bases outside the gene matches. Germline CDR1 LNHNV, CDR2 YYDKDF (reference sequence). This CDR3 spans 16 amino acids. The CDR3 here is CATSLRTRLAGETQYF. The CDR3 nucleotides are TGTGCCACCAGCCTACGAACCCGACTAGCGGGAGAGACCCAGTACTTC.

This clonotype was seen a handful of times. The V and J genes are TRBV6-2 or TRBV6-3 and TRBJ2-7; D possibly corresponds to TRBD2 (6 bases). There are 13 residues in the CDR3. Trimming took 2 bases from V and 5 from J, leaving 10 bases between them. The germline gives CDR1 MNHEY, CDR2 SVGEGT. In DNA form, the CDR3 reads TGTGCCAGCAGTTACAGTTCTAGCGACGAGCAGTACTTC. Residues: CASSYSSSDEQYF.

CDR3 sequence: CASGLVEAYGYTF. The CDR3 DNA reads TGTGCTAGTGGTTTGGTAGAGGCATATGGCTACACCTTC. The J gene is TRBJ1-2, the V gene TRBV12-5; D is unresolved. The CDR3 contains 13 residues. Trimming cost V 0 bases and J 5 bases, with 7 bases left between them. Germline V gene data show CDR1 as LGHNT and CDR2 as FRNRAP. The variable domain in full, with the rest retrieved from reference TRBV12-5 and TRBJ1-2, is DARVTQTPRHKVTEMGQEVTMRCQPILGHNTVFWYRQTMMQGLELLAYFRNRAPLDDSGMPKDRFSAEMPDATLATLKIQPSEPRDSAVYFCASGLVEAYGYTFGSGTRLTVV.

As DNA, the CDR3 is TGTGCCAGCAGCATACTAGCGGGAAGCCCCGAGGGGCAGTTCTTC. This gives the protein CASSILAGSPEGQFF. This chain connects TRBV12-3 or TRBV12-4 to TRBJ2-1, with 10 bases fitting TRBD2. V lost 6 bases, J lost 12 bases, and 14 bases stayed unmatched. The CDR3 covers 15 residues.

This chain links TRBV28 with TRBJ2-7, with D perhaps being TRBD1 or TRBD2 (5 bases each). The germline V gene has CDR1 MDHEN and CDR2 SYDVKM. The CDR3 has 17 residues. V was shortened by 5 bases and J by 2 bases, with 22 bases between the two germline ends. CDR3 bases: TGTGCCAGCAGTCCCATCTTCGGGGACCTCGTACCCTACGAGCAGTACTTC. Translating gives CASSPIFGDLVPYEQYF.

This clonotype occurred many times. The chain carries TRBV7-8 and TRBJ1-1; the D is unclear. Germline V gene sequence: CDR1 SGHVS, CDR2 FQNEAQ. V gave up 5 bases and J gave up 3 bases, with 22 bases separating them. The CDR3 runs 17 residues. CDR3 in amino acids: CASSLGVAPPGDTEAFF. The CDR3 nucleotides read TGTGCCAGCAGCCTAGGTGTTGCGCCGCCTGGGGACACTGAAGCTTTCTTT. Full variable domain (rest looked up from reference TRBV7-8 and TRBJ1-1): GAGVSQSPRYKVAKRGQDVALRCDPISGHVSLFWYQQALGQGPEFLTYFQNEAQLDKSGLPSDRFFAERPEGSVSTLKIQRTQQEDSAVYLCASSLGVAPPGDTEAFFGQGTRLTVV.

This clonotype was recorded many times. The CDR3 region is CASSLHPGPDTQYF. CDR3 in DNA: TGTGCCAGCAGCTTACACCCGGGCCCAGATACGCAGTATTTT. The rearrangement joins TRBV11-2 to TRBJ2-3; D gene uncertain. The CDR3 extends over 14 amino acids. V shed 2 bases and J shed 4 bases, with 10 bases lying between them. Per the germline V gene, CDR1 is SGHAT and CDR2 is FQNNGV.

The chain carries TRBV12-3 or TRBV12-4 and TRBJ1-1, with 9 bases identical to TRBD1. Germline trimming cut 7 bases from V and 2 bases from J; bases unmatched to any gene: 8. The CDR3 contains 15 residues. The CDR3 reads CASTFGDRANTEAFF. CDR3 coding DNA: TGTGCCAGCACCTTTGGGGACAGGGCAAACACTGAAGCTTTCTTT.

This clonotype was recorded at least ten times. This rearrangement joins TRBV7-6 to TRBJ2-3; D gene uncertain. Germline lookup yields CDR1 SGHVS and CDR2 FNYEAQ. This CDR3 contains 13 residues. V gave up 5 bases and J gave up 5 bases, with 11 bases separating them. DNA for the CDR3: TGTGCCAGCAGCCCCCGGCTGGGAGATACGCAGTATTTT. It specifies CASSPRLGDTQYF.

This clonotype was detected a few times. The chain couples TRBV29-1 to TRBJ2-1; a possible D gene is TRBD1 (6 bases). CDR1 SQVTM and CDR2 ANQGSEA come from the germline V gene. V lost 4 bases to trimming and J lost 0 bases, with 7 bases between them. The CDR3 length is 13 residues. CDR3 coding DNA: TGCAGCGTTGGAGGGGGCTCCTACAATGAGCAGTTCTTC. It yields the protein CSVGGGSYNEQFF.

This clonotype was seen a few times. The V call is TRBV6-1, the J call TRBJ1-6; no definite D call. Trimming left V 8 bases short and J 7 bases short, with 21 bases between. Per the germline V gene, CDR1 is MNHNS and CDR2 is SASEGT. CDR3 size: 16 residues. The CDR3: CASWALFSSKNSPLHF. CDR3 DNA sequence: TGTGCCAGCTGGGCCCTGTTTTCCTCCAAAAATTCACCCCTCCACTTT.

The chain employs TRBV6-6 and TRBJ1-3, with D tentatively TRBD1 (5 bases). Germline CDR1 reads MNHNY; CDR2 reads SVGAGI (reference sequence). The germline V and J ends were trimmed by 0 bases and 8 bases, with 5 bases remaining between them. This CDR3 has 12 residues. The CDR3 region has the DNA TGTGCCAGCAGTTACTCGACAGACACCATATATTTT. This translates into CASSYSTDTIYF.

A few counts support this clonotype. The J gene is TRBJ1-1, the V gene TRBV24-1; no clear D. Germline loops: CDR1 KGHDR, CDR2 SFDVKD. The V end was cut by 1 base, the J end by 5 bases, with 4 bases between. The CDR3 is made up of 12 amino acids. In DNA form, the CDR3 reads TGTGCCACCAGTGATTTTGGGACTGAAGCTTTCTTT. As protein: CATSDFGTEAFF.

This clonotype has just a few counts. This rearrangement joins TRBV4-3 to TRBJ1-4; D is unclear. Germline values: CDR1 LGHNA, CDR2 YSLEER. The V end lost 0 bases, the J end lost 5 bases, and 13 bases lay between the germline ends. The CDR3 has 16 amino acids. The CDR3 region is CASSQDGPGENEKLFF. CDR3 nucleotides: TGCGCCAGCAGCCAAGACGGCCCCGGTGAGAATGAAAAACTGTTTTTT.

This rearrangement joins TRBV7-9 to TRBJ2-7; D is unclear. This CDR3 has 13 residues. Trimming left V 3 bases short and J 2 bases short, with 8 bases between. CDR1 and CDR2 (germline): SEHNR, FQNEAQ (reference sequence). The chain's CDR3 is CASSFRAAYEQYF. The CDR3 DNA reads TGTGCCAGCAGCTTTAGGGCGGCCTACGAGCAGTACTTC.

The V and J genes are TRBV5-6 and TRBJ2-6, with D perhaps TRBD1 (5 bases). There are 16 residues in the CDR3. Germline V gene lookup returns CDR1 SGHDT and CDR2 YYEEEE. Trimming removed 5 bases from V and 0 bases from J, with 12 bases in between. The CDR3 protein is CASRPRQFSGANVLTF. The CDR3 nucleotides read TGTGCCAGCAGACCCCGACAGTTCTCTGGGGCCAACGTCCTGACTTTC.

This clonotype was counted between two and nine times. The rearrangement joins TRBV4-3 to TRBJ1-3; D is undetermined. V was pared by 4 bases and J by 2 bases, with 18 bases between. Per the germline V gene, CDR1 is LGHNA and CDR2 is YSLEER. There are 17 residues in the CDR3. The CDR3 protein is CASSLSRGGSTGNTIYF. The CDR3 DNA reads as TGCGCCAGCAGCCTTTCCCGTGGAGGTAGTACTGGAAACACCATATATTTT.

This clonotype was seen a single time. The chain joins TRBV6-2 or TRBV6-3 to TRBJ2-1; D remains unclear. CDR1 MNHEY and CDR2 SVGEGT come from the germline V gene. Trimming cost V 0 bases and J 8 bases, with 5 bases left between them. The CDR3 runs to 12 residues. CDR3 loop: CASSYSGYEQFF. The CDR3 DNA follows: TGTGCCAGCAGTTACTCTGGCTATGAGCAGTTCTTC.

The rearrangement joins TRBV20-1 to TRBJ2-3; 15 positions agree with TRBD2. CDR3 size: 15 residues. V gave up 7 bases and J gave up 6 bases; unmatched junction bases: 8. Germline assignment: CDR1 DFQATT and CDR2 SNEGSKA (reference sequence). The CDR3 region is CSGRWTSGRADTQYF. The CDR3 region has the DNA TGCAGTGGGCGATGGACTAGCGGGAGGGCGGATACGCAGTATTTT.

J is TRBJ1-5 and V is TRBV7-9, with D possibly matching TRBD1 (5 bases). Germline V CDR1 and CDR2: SEHNR, FQNEAQ (reference sequence). Between the trimmed V and J ends, which lost 5 bases and 6 bases, there was a span of 14 bases. The CDR3 totals 14 residues. In DNA form, the CDR3 reads TGTGCCAGCAGCCCAGGCGGGGCAGGTCAGCCCCAGCATTTT. Translating gives CASSPGGAGQPQHF.

This clonotype was observed a few times. The chain uses TRBV4-3 and TRBJ2-3, with 9 bases matching TRBD2. This CDR3 region has 18 residues. Germline V CDR1 and CDR2: LGHNA, YSLEER. The trim removed 4 bases at V and 0 bases at J, leaving 11 bases unmatched. Written as DNA, the CDR3 is TGCGCCAGCAGCCGGTCCTTCCTTAGCGGGAGTAGCACAGATACGCAGTATTTT. As protein: CASSRSFLSGSSTDTQYF.

This clonotype was found a few times. The rearrangement uses TRBV5-1 and TRBJ2-7; 8 bases are a match to TRBD1. Germline assignment: CDR1 SGHRS and CDR2 YFSETQ. V lost 0 bases, J lost 5 bases, and 7 bases stayed unmatched. This CDR3 comprises 15 residues. The CDR3 DNA is TGCGCCAGCAGCTTGGCCACAGGGGGGTCCCACGAGCAGTACTTC. This translates into CASSLATGGSHEQYF. The full variable domain, completed using reference TRBV5-1 and TRBJ2-7, is KAGVTQTPRYLIKTRGQQVTLSCSPISGHRSVSWYQQTPGQGLQFLFEYFSETQRNKGNFPGRFSGRQFSNSRSEMNVSTLELGDSALYLCASSLATGGSHEQYFGPGTRLTVT.